The 18 T cell receptor beta chains reported below all come from one sample, sequenced in a study of response to subunit inactivated influenza vaccine. TCRdb re-analysed the RT-PCR reads in MiXCR, keeping a single row per CDR3 protein. The table has hundreds of thousands of distinct CDR3 sequences, 16% seen once. Sample: CD4+ T cells sorted from PBMCs, taken 23 to 25 months after vaccination. Receptors originate from a man between 50 and 70 years old who received an inactivated influenza vaccine.

This chain joins TRBV12-3 or TRBV12-4 and TRBJ2-2; D uncertain. CDR3 size: 15 residues. Trimming shortened V by 3 bases and J by 0 bases, and 8 bases separated the two germline ends. As DNA, the CDR3 is TGTGCCAGCAGTTTTGGGGTTACGAACACCGGGGAGCTGTTTTTT. Protein product: CASSFGVTNTGELFF.

The gene calls are TRBV5-1 and TRBJ2-3; a possible D gene is TRBD1 (6 bases). Germline CDR1 SGHRS, CDR2 YFSETQ. The CDR3 extends over 14 amino acids. V dropped 3 bases and J dropped 3 bases, with 11 bases sitting between them. The CDR3 region is CASSWTDLTDTQYF. The DNA of the CDR3 is TGCGCCAGCAGCTGGACAGATCTTACAGATACGCAGTATTTT.

This clonotype was detected only a few times. The chain couples TRBV7-2 to TRBJ2-7; D remains ambiguous. V gave up 1 base and J gave up 7 bases, with 17 bases separating them. The CDR3 has 15 residues. Germline values: CDR1 SGHTA, CDR2 FQGNSA. CDR3 sequence (DNA): TGTGCCAGCAGCTTAGGCGCAAGGGCCCTGGGGGAGCAGTACTTC. Protein sequence: CASSLGARALGEQYF.

The rearrangement joins TRBV6-1 to TRBJ2-7; 8 positions match TRBD1. With V trimmed by 6 bases and J by 6 bases, 7 bases remained unmatched. The CDR3 spans 13 residues. Germline V gene sequence: CDR1 MNHNS, CDR2 SASEGT. CDR3 protein: CASRKETGGEQYF. For the CDR3, the DNA is TGTGCCAGCAGGAAAGAAACAGGGGGCGAGCAGTACTTC.

This clonotype was seen a few times. The DNA for the CDR3 is TGTGCCAGCAGTTTAGATGGGGCCCCAAACACTGAAGCTTTCTTT. Residues: CASSLDGAPNTEAFF. The chain combines TRBV12-3 or TRBV12-4 with TRBJ1-1; a weak D match, TRBD1 (5 bases). This CDR3 is built from 15 residues. V lost 1 base and J 2 bases, leaving 11 bases between the germline ends.

The V call is TRBV5-1, the J call TRBJ2-7, with D uncertain. Germline CDR1 and CDR2: SGHRS and YFSETQ. The CDR3 runs 15 residues. V lost 0 bases and J lost 2, with 12 bases in between. CDR3 nucleotide sequence: TGCGCCAGCAGCTTGGAGCTCACCGCGACCTACGAGCAGTACTTC. Its translation: CASSLELTATYEQYF. The full variable domain, in which reference TRBV5-1 and TRBJ2-7 provide the parts outside the CDR3, is KAGVTQTPRYLIKTRGQQVTLSCSPISGHRSVSWYQQTPGQGLQFLFEYFSETQRNKGNFPGRFSGRQFSNSRSEMNVSTLELGDSALYLCASSLELTATYEQYFGPGTRLTVT.

The CDR3 is CASRVQASGANVLTF. In DNA, the CDR3 is TGTGCCAGCAGGGTTCAGGCCTCTGGGGCCAACGTCCTGACTTTC. This chain connects TRBV6-1 to TRBJ2-6, with D uncertain. Germline V lookup: CDR1 MNHNS, CDR2 SASEGT. The CDR3 runs to 15 residues. V dropped 6 bases and J dropped 0 bases, with 9 bases sitting between them.

This clonotype was seen many times. This chain joins TRBV12-3 or TRBV12-4 and TRBJ2-2; TRBD2 matches at 7 bases. J lost 7 bases, V lost 4 bases, and 9 bases had no gene match. CDR3 size: 15 residues. CDR3 bases: TGTGCCAGCAGTTATCCCAGCGCGGGGGTCGGGGAGCTGTTTTTT. Encoded protein: CASSYPSAGVGELFF.

The J gene is TRBJ2-7, the V gene TRBV2, with 7 bases identical to TRBD2. Germline V gives CDR1 SNHLY, CDR2 FYNNEI. J gave up 4 bases and V 6 bases, and 6 bases lay outside the gene matches. This CDR3 is 13 amino acids long. The CDR3 DNA follows: TGTGCCAGCAGCCAAAGCGGGATGTACGAGCAGTACTTC. It translates to CASSQSGMYEQYF. Drawing the rest from reference TRBV2 and TRBJ2-7, the complete variable domain is EPEVTQTPSHQVTQMGQEVILRCVPISNHLYFYWYRQILGQKVEFLVSFYNNEISEKSEIFDDQFSVERPDGSNFTLKIRSTKLEDSAMYFCASSQSGMYEQYFGPGTRLTVT.

This clonotype was counted a few times. The chain links TRBV9 to TRBJ2-7; D is ambiguous. V was pared by 0 bases and J by 3 bases, with 7 bases between. The CDR3 is made up of 13 amino acids. Per the germline V gene, CDR1 is SGDLS and CDR2 is YYNGEE. CDR3 DNA sequence: TGTGCCAGCAGCGTAGACTATGGCTACGAGCAGTACTTC. As protein: CASSVDYGYEQYF.

The genes are TRBV6-5 and TRBJ2-5; TRBD2 agrees at 9 bases. V gave up 0 bases and J gave up 5 bases; unmatched junction bases: 7. The CDR3 extends over 16 amino acids. Germline CDR1 and CDR2: MNHEY and SVGAGI. CDR3 sequence (DNA): TGTGCCAGCAGTTACTCCTCGCTAGCGGGAAGGGAGACCCAGTACTTC. Translation: CASSYSSLAGRETQYF.

This sequence joins TRBV24-1 and TRBJ2-1; D gene unclear. This CDR3 region has 13 residues. Germline values: CDR1 KGHDR, CDR2 SFDVKD. Trimming took 6 bases from V and 8 from J, leaving 13 bases between them. DNA of the CDR3: TGTGCCACCAGTCACGGGTTTAGGGATGAGCAGTTCTTC. It is translated as CATSHGFRDEQFF.

This clonotype turned up a few times. V gene TRBV7-2 combines with J gene TRBJ2-7, with unresolved D. Trimming stripped 1 base from V and 2 bases from J, with 12 bases between. Germline V gives CDR1 SGHTA, CDR2 FQGNSA. The CDR3 runs to 15 residues. CDR3 loop: CASSLGPRWTYEQYF. In DNA form, the CDR3 reads TGTGCCAGCAGCTTAGGTCCCCGATGGACCTACGAGCAGTACTTC.

V is TRBV4-3 and J is TRBJ2-5, with a possible D match to TRBD1 (5 bases). Trimming took 0 bases from V and 5 from J, leaving 13 bases between them. Germline loops: CDR1 LGHNA, CDR2 YSLEER. This CDR3 has 15 residues. The CDR3 nucleotides are TGCGCCAGCAGCCAAGATAAGGGGCGGTGGGAGACCCAGTACTTC. Translating gives CASSQDKGRWETQYF.

The chain is built from TRBV4-2 and TRBJ1-2; D possibly corresponds to TRBD1 (5 bases). The CDR3 consists of 15 residues. Germline V gene data show CDR1 as LGHNA and CDR2 as YNFKEQ. V shed 4 bases and J shed 1 base, with 13 bases lying between them. As DNA, the CDR3 is TGTGCCAGCAGCCCCTTGGCAGGGCTTAACTATGGCTACACCTTC. This sequence encodes CASSPLAGLNYGYTF.

This clonotype was seen at least ten times. This sequence joins TRBV19 and TRBJ2-3, with unresolved D. The CDR3 extends over 14 amino acids. Trimming removed 1 base from V and 5 bases from J, with 10 bases in between. Germline-derived CDR1 and CDR2 are LNHDA and SQIVND (reference sequence). The DNA for the CDR3 is TGTGCCAGTAGTATAGGAGGAGCCCAAGATACGCAGTATTTT. Translated: CASSIGGAQDTQYF.

The chain recombines TRBV20-1 with TRBJ2-1; possibly TRBD1 for D (6 bases). Per the germline V gene, CDR1 is DFQATT and CDR2 is SNEGSKA (reference sequence). This CDR3 is built from 13 residues. Trimming removed 6 bases from V and 5 bases from J, with 14 bases in between. The CDR3 protein is CSACKDSNNEQFF. The CDR3 bases are TGCAGTGCGTGCAAGGACAGTAACAATGAGCAGTTCTTC.

This clonotype has just a few counts. The chain uses TRBV12-3 or TRBV12-4 and TRBJ2-1, with D possibly being TRBD2 (6 bases). There are 15 residues in the CDR3. Trimming took 4 bases from V and 0 from J, leaving 10 bases between them. CDR3 coding DNA: TGTGCCAGCAGTTCGGGGGTTAGCTCCTACAATGAGCAGTTCTTC. Translated, it gives CASSSGVSSYNEQFF.